One and the same sample provided the 18 T cell receptor beta chains below, sequenced in a study of response to subunit inactivated influenza vaccine. MiXCR, run by TCRdb on the RT-PCR reads, gives a single entry per CDR3 protein. The table lists more than 700,000 distinct CDR3 sequences, about 20% of them singletons. Source: PBMCs from blood, taken roughly 5 days after vaccination. These receptors were obtained from a man aged 50 to 59 who received an inactivated influenza vaccine.

There are a few counts of this clonotype. The rearrangement joins TRBV3-1 to TRBJ2-7; 12 bases are shared with TRBD2. V gave up 0 bases and J gave up 6 bases; unmatched junction bases: 15. Germline CDR1 and CDR2: LGHDT and YNNKEL (reference sequence). The CDR3 sequence is 19 residues long. CDR3 in DNA: TGTGCCAGCAGCCAAGACCGTGCTATCCTAGCGGGAGGGGACCCCGAGCAGTACTTC. Translation: CASSQDRAILAGGDPEQYF.

V usage is TRBV11-1 and J usage is TRBJ2-1; 9 bases are a match to TRBD2. The CDR3 is 20 amino acids. Trimming took 4 bases from V and 8 from J; bases not matched to a gene: 24. Germline V gene data show CDR1 as SGHAT and CDR2 as FQDESV (reference sequence). In DNA, the CDR3 is TGTGCCAGCAGCTCGATTAGAGGTGTGGCGGGAGGGCCTATATTGGATGAGCAGTTCTTC. Translating it yields CASSSIRGVAGGPILDEQFF.

The chain links TRBV6-1 to TRBJ2-1; TRBD2 matches 9 bases. The junction had 12 bases not matched to a gene; V was cut back by 3 bases and J by 9 bases. Germline CDR1 and CDR2: MNHNS and SASEGT. This CDR3 contains 16 residues. The DNA of the CDR3 is TGTGCCAGCAGTGACCCTGGGACTAGCCGGTTGGGTGAGCAGTTCTTC. Residues: CASSDPGTSRLGEQFF.

This clonotype turned up a few times. The rearrangement joins TRBV20-1 to TRBJ2-7; possibly TRBD1 for D (6 bases). V was cut by 2 bases and J by 4 bases, with 21 bases left in between. Germline CDR1 reads DFQATT; CDR2 reads SNEGSKA (reference sequence). The length of the CDR3 is 16 residues. CDR3 nucleotides: TGCAGTGCTAGAACAGCACAGGGAGTAGGCTCGTACGAGCAGTACTTC. Protein product: CSARTAQGVGSYEQYF.

This clonotype appeared a few times. The genes are TRBV7-2 and TRBJ2-7; 8 nucleotides line up with TRBD2. J was trimmed by 4 bases and V by 4 bases; bases with no gene match: 6. The CDR3 contains 14 residues. Germline V gene sequence: CDR1 SGHTA, CDR2 FQGNSA. CDR3 sequence (DNA): TGTGCCAGCAGCTCCCGGGAGGGACGTTACGAGCAGTACTTC. This codes for CASSSREGRYEQYF.

The genes are TRBV20-1 and TRBJ2-1, with TRBD2 matching over 8 bases. V gave up 1 base and J gave up 0 bases; unmatched junction bases: 8. CDR3 length equals 17 residues. Looked up from germline, CDR1 is DFQATT and CDR2 is SNEGSKA (reference sequence). In nucleotides, the CDR3 is TGCAGTGCTAGAGTAACTAGCGGCACCAGCTCCTACAATGAGCAGTTCTTC. This gives the protein CSARVTSGTSSYNEQFF.

The sample holds a few counts of this clonotype. V usage is TRBV4-3 and J usage is TRBJ1-2; D is possibly TRBD1 (5 bases). The V end was cut by 1 base, the J end by 4 bases, with 19 bases between. The germline V gene encodes CDR1 LGHNA and CDR2 YSLEER. The CDR3 extends over 17 amino acids. The CDR3: CASSQGPFDGGSYGYTF. In nucleotides, the CDR3 is TGCGCCAGCAGCCAAGGACCGTTCGACGGGGGTAGCTATGGCTACACCTTC.

This clonotype was counted ten times or more. This sequence joins TRBV5-1 and TRBJ2-7; no reliable D call. CDR1 is SGHRS, CDR2 YFSETQ, per germline. This CDR3 comprises 14 residues. The ends were cut back, 4 bases at V and 2 bases at J, with 13 bases in the middle. DNA of the CDR3: TGCGCCAGCAGCCAAGATGGGCCTCCCTACGAGCAGTACTTC. Its translation: CASSQDGPPYEQYF.

Written as DNA, the CDR3 is TGTGCCAGCAGCCAAGGACAGTCGGGGCCCTACGAGCAGTACTTC. Translated: CASSQGQSGPYEQYF. The chain has TRBV5-4 and TRBJ2-7; D is possibly TRBD1 (6 bases). The CDR3 covers 15 residues. Germline V gives CDR1 SGHNT, CDR2 YYREEE (reference sequence). V lost 4 bases and J 2 bases, leaving 16 bases between the germline ends.

The rearrangement joins TRBV6-1 to TRBJ2-7; 8 bases align to TRBD1. Germline assignment: CDR1 MNHNS and CDR2 SASEGT. The CDR3 is made up of 14 amino acids. J gave up 9 bases and V 8 bases, and 15 bases lay outside the gene matches. This chain's CDR3 is CASRDRTRGFGQYF. As DNA, the CDR3 is TGTGCCAGCCGGGACAGGACCCGTGGGTTTGGGCAGTACTTC.

This clonotype was recorded a few times. V is TRBV6-2 or TRBV6-3 and J is TRBJ2-4; D is undetermined. This CDR3 spans 11 amino acids. CDR1 MNHEY and CDR2 SVGEGT come from the germline V gene. Deletions cut 9 bases from V and 9 bases from J, with 12 bases between. CDR3: CASSRAGIQYF. CDR3 nucleotide sequence: TGTGCCAGTTCTCGGGCAGGCATTCAGTACTTC.

The chain is built from TRBV28 and TRBJ1-6; 7 bases are a match to TRBD1. Germline assignment: CDR1 MDHEN and CDR2 SYDVKM. The V segment lost 6 bases and the J segment 5 bases; nucleotides outside the gene matches: 1. The CDR3 extends over 13 amino acids. The CDR3 DNA sequence: TGTGCCAGCAGGACAGGGCATAATTCACCCCTCCACTTT. Protein sequence: CASRTGHNSPLHF. Looking up the rest from reference TRBV28 and TRBJ1-6 gives the full variable domain: DVKVTQSSRYLVKRTGEKVFLECVQDMDHENMFWYRQDPGLGLRLIYFSYDVKMKEKGDIPEGYSVSREKKERFSLILESASTNQTSMYLCASRTGHNSPLHFGNGTRLTVT.

The rearrangement links TRBV6-5 to TRBJ2-1; D unresolved. Germline CDR1 and CDR2: MNHEY and SVGAGI. Trimming removed 0 bases from V and 12 bases from J, with 15 bases in between. The CDR3 length is 14 residues. This CDR3 reads CASSYSSGSFVQFF. The CDR3 DNA is TGTGCCAGCAGTTACTCGAGTGGGTCCTTTGTGCAGTTCTTC.

The gene calls are TRBV5-1 and TRBJ2-3; 8 nucleotides agree with TRBD1. CDR1 is SGHRS, CDR2 YFSETQ, per germline. V lost 0 bases, J lost 0 bases, and 3 bases stayed unmatched. The CDR3 runs to 16 residues. CDR3 sequence (DNA): TGCGCCAGCAGCTTGGATCCAGGGGGCAGCACAGATACGCAGTATTTT. This gives the protein CASSLDPGGSTDTQYF.

This clonotype was picked up a small number of times. The V and J genes are TRBV9 and TRBJ2-5; 8 positions match TRBD2. This CDR3 is built from 16 residues. The V and J ends lost 0 bases and 2 bases, in that order; junction bases with no gene match: 6. Germline V gives CDR1 SGDLS, CDR2 YYNGEE. CDR3 residues: CASSVDGAGGQETQYF. Written as DNA, the CDR3 is TGTGCCAGCAGCGTAGACGGGGCGGGGGGACAAGAGACCCAGTACTTC.

This chain links TRBV12-3 or TRBV12-4 with TRBJ2-1; the D is unclear. This CDR3 has 14 residues. Trimming took off 6 bases at V and 2 bases at J, with 11 bases between the two ends. The CDR3 region is CASSQIGAYNEQFF. The CDR3 DNA sequence: TGTGCCAGCAGCCAAATTGGGGCCTACAATGAGCAGTTCTTC.

This clonotype was seen more than once but under ten times. V is TRBV24-1 and J is TRBJ2-5; D is ambiguous. The CDR3 covers 15 residues. V dropped 4 bases and J dropped 0 bases, with 11 bases sitting between them. The germline V gene encodes CDR1 KGHDR and CDR2 SFDVKD. The CDR3 DNA sequence: TGTGCCACCAGTGACTCAACAGTTTACCAAGAGACCCAGTACTTC. Encoded protein: CATSDSTVYQETQYF.

The rearrangement joins TRBV6-2 or TRBV6-3 to TRBJ2-1; D is unresolved. This CDR3 is 12 amino acids long. In germline, CDR1 is MNHEY, CDR2 SVGEGT. Trimming shortened V by 2 bases and J by 11 bases, and 10 bases separated the two germline ends. DNA of the CDR3: TGTGCCAGCAGTTACGTTAAATACCAGCAGTTCTTC. This sequence encodes CASSYVKYQQFF.